Listed here are 9 T cell receptor beta chains from one sample, sequenced in a study of early T cells in non-severe SARS-CoV-2 infection. TCRdb re-called the 5' RACE reads with MiXCR, one entry per CDR3 protein. The sample contains 87,000 or so distinct CDR3 sequences, 9% to 15% of which appear only once. The sequencing input was whole blood. The receptors derive from an adult who was a healthcare worker with PCR-confirmed SARS-CoV-2 infection or an uninfected control (not recorded which).

The sample holds a few counts of this clonotype. The chain combines TRBV24-1 with TRBJ2-1, with a weak D call TRBD2 (7 bases). V lost 4 bases and J lost 1, with 19 bases in between. The germline gives CDR1 KGHDR, CDR2 SFDVKD. This CDR3 comprises 18 residues. CDR3 nucleotide sequence: TGTGCCACCAGTGACCCGAGGGGGGGGGCTCGGTCCTACAATGAGCAGTTCTTC. As protein: CATSDPRGGARSYNEQFF.

This clonotype was found many times. The V gene is TRBV10-3, the J gene TRBJ1-6; 7 nucleotides line up with TRBD1. CDR3 length: 14 amino acids. V gave up 6 bases and J gave up 9 bases; unmatched junction bases: 8. The germline V gene encodes CDR1 ENHRY and CDR2 SYGVKD. CDR3 nucleotides: TGTGCCATCAGGGATGACAGGGCACGTTCACCCCTCCACTTT. Translating it yields CAIRDDRARSPLHF.

This clonotype came up a few times. This chain links TRBV4-1 with TRBJ1-5; TRBD1 matches 7 bases. The ends lost 1 base at V and 3 bases at J; junction bases unmatched: 15. The CDR3 contains 19 residues. CDR1 and CDR2 from the germline V gene are MGHRA and YSYEKL. The CDR3 here is CASSQVGPVPGGNNQPQHF. DNA of the CDR3: TGCGCCAGCAGCCAAGTTGGCCCGGTGCCAGGGGGAAACAATCAGCCCCAGCATTTT.

This clonotype was counted between two and nine times. The chain is built from TRBV19 and TRBJ2-7; D might be TRBD1 (6 bases). CDR3 size: 14 residues. V was pared by 1 base and J by 2 bases, with 9 bases between. Germline V CDR1 and CDR2: LNHDA, SQIVND (reference sequence). CDR3 sequence (DNA): TGTGCCAGTAGTATAGCTCAGGGGCCCTACGAGCAGTACTTC. Translating gives CASSIAQGPYEQYF.

The sample holds a few counts of this clonotype. This chain uses TRBV11-2 with TRBJ2-1; TRBD2 aligns across 9 bases. The junction had 4 bases not matched to a gene; V was cut back by 5 bases and J by 5 bases. Per germline, CDR1 SGHAT and CDR2 FQNNGV. The CDR3 runs 14 residues. CDR3 loop: CASSLRLADNEQFF. The CDR3, as DNA: TGTGCCAGCAGCCTACGACTAGCGGACAATGAGCAGTTCTTC.

In this sample, this clonotype turned up many times. The rearrangement links TRBV7-8 to TRBJ2-2; 10 bases map to TRBD1. Losses at the gene ends were 5 bases for V and 5 bases for J; bases not matched to a gene: 8. Germline loops: CDR1 SGHVS, CDR2 FQNEAQ. The CDR3 is 16 amino acids. The CDR3 sequence: CASSRRDRGNTGELFF. CDR3 nucleotide sequence: TGTGCCAGCAGCCGACGGGACAGGGGAAATACCGGGGAGCTGTTTTTT.

The chain recombines TRBV20-1 with TRBJ2-5; tentatively, D is TRBD2 (7 bases). This CDR3 is built from 16 residues. The germline V gene encodes CDR1 DFQATT and CDR2 SNEGSKA (reference sequence). V lost 3 bases and J lost 5, with 22 bases in between. This chain's CDR3 is CSARRTGGLQGETQYF. CDR3 DNA: TGCAGTGCTAGGAGGACGGGGGGCCTCCAGGGGGAGACCCAGTACTTC.

At least ten counts were recorded for this clonotype. The chain joins TRBV7-3 to TRBJ2-2; D is perhaps TRBD1 (5 bases). V shed 4 bases and J shed 0 bases, with 15 bases lying between them. The CDR3 contains 17 residues. Germline-derived CDR1 and CDR2 are SGHTA and FQGTGA. The CDR3: CASSSQPGYANTGELFF. CDR3 nucleotides: TGTGCCAGCAGCTCGCAACCAGGGTACGCGAACACCGGGGAGCTGTTTTTT.

V and J are TRBV15 and TRBJ2-7, with D unresolved. The germline gives CDR1 LNHNV, CDR2 YYDKDF (reference sequence). V lost 2 bases and J 6 bases, leaving 11 bases between the germline ends. The CDR3 consists of 13 residues. The CDR3 nucleotides are TGTGCCACCAGCAGACCCTACTTGGGCGAGCAGTACTTC. It specifies CATSRPYLGEQYF.